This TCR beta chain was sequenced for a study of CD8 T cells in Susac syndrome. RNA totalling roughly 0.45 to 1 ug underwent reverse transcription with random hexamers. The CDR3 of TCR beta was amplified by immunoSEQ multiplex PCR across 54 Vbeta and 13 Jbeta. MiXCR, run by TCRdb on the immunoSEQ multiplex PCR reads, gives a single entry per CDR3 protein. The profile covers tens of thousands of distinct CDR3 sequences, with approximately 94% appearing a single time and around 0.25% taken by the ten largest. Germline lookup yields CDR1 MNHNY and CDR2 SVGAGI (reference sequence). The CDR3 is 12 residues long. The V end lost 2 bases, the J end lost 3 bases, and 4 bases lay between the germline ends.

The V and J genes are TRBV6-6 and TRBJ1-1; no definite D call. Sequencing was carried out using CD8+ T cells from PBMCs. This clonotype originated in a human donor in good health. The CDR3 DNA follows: TGTGCCAGCAGTTACGGCCACACTGAAGCTTTCTTT. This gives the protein CASSYGHTEAFF.